This TCR beta chain was retrieved from a study of blood T cell repertoires in COVID-19. Study-wide background: The samples span acute and convalescent COVID-19 from the United States, Italy and Spain. Nucleic acid was either cDNA or gDNA, and it came from T cells, B-cell-depleted T cells, or PBMCs.

With 0 bases removed from V and 5 bases from J, the gap between germline ends came to 7 bases. CDR1 and CDR2 (germline): SGDLS, YYNGEE. The CDR3 is made up of 13 amino acids. Original processing notes: It was from reference gene primer amplification that nucleated cell counts were estimated. Libraries were prepared by immunoSEQ multiplex PCR; TCRdb keeps only in-frame clonotypes and omits some of them. V, J and clone size derive from that table, while D and trimming were established from the DNA sequence. The top ten hold around 5.5% of the sample, which has around 100,000 clones, roughly 89% seen once.

The rearrangement uses TRBV9 and TRBJ2-3, with D perhaps TRBD2 (6 bases). Material: peripheral blood. The clonotype comes from a human donor in a cohort sampled during active COVID-19. The CDR3 DNA reads as TGTGCCAGCAGCGTAGGGAGGGAAGATACGCAGTATTTT. This translates into CASSVGREDTQYF.